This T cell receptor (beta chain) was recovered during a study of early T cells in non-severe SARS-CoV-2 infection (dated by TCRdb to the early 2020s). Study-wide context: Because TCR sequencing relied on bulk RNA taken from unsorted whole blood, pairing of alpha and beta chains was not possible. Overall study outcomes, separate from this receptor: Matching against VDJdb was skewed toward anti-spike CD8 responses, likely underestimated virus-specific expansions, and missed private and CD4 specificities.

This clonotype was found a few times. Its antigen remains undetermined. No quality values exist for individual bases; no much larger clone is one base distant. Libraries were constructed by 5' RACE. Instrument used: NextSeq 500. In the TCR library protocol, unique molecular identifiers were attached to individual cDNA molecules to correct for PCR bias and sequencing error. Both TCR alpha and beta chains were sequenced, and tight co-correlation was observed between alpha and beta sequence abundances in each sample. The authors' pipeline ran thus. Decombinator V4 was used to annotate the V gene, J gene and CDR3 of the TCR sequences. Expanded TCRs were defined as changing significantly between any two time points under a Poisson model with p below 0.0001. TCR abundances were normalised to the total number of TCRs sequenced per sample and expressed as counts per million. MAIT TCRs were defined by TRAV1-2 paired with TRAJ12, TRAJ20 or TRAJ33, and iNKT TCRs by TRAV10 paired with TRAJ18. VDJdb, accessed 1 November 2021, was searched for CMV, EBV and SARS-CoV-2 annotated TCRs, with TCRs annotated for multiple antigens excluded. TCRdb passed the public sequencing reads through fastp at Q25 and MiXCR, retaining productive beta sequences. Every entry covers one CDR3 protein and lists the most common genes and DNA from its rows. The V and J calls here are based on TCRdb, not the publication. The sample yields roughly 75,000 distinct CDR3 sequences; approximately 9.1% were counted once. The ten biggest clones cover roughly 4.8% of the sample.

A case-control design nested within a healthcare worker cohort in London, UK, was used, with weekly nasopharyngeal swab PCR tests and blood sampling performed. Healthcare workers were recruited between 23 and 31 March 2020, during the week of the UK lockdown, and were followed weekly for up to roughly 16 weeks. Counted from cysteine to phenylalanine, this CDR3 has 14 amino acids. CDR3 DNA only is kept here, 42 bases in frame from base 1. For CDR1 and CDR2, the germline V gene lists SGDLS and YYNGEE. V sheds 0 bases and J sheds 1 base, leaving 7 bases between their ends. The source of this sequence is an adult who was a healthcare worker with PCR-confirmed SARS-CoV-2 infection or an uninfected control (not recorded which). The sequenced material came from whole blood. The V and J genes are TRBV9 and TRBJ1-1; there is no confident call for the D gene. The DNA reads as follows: TGTGCCAGCAGCGTAGATGGGTGGAACACTGAAGCTTTCTTT. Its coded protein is CASSVDGWNTEAFF.